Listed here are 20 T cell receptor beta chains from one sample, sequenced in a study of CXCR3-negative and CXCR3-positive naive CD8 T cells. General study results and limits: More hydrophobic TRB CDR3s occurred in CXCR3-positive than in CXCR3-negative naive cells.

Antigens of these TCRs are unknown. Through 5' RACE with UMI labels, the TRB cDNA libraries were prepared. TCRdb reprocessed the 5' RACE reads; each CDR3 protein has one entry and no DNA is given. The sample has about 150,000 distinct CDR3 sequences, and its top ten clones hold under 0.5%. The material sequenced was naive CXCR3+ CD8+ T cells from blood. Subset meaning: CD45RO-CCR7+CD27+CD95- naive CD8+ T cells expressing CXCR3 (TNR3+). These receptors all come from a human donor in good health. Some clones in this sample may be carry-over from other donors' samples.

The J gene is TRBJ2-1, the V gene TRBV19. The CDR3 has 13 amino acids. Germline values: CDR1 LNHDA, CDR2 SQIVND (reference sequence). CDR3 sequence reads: CASSMTQYNEQFF.

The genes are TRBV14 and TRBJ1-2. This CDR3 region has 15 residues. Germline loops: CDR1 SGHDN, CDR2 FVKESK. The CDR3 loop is CASSQRGFINYGYTF.

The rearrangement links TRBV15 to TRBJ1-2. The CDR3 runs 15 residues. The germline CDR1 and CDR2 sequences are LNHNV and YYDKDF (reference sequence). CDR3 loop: CATSARRGDPYGYTF.

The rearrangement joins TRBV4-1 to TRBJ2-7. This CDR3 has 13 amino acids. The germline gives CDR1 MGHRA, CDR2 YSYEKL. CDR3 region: CASSHYLSYEQYF.

CDR3 sequence: CASSPQTDTYNEQFF. The gene calls are TRBV7-6 and TRBJ2-1; TCRdb's D call, TRBD1, is unchecked because there is no DNA. Germline assignment: CDR1 SGHVS and CDR2 FNYEAQ. This CDR3 comprises 15 residues. Together with reference TRBV7-6 and TRBJ2-1, the CDR3 gives the full variable domain: GAGVSQSPRYKVTKRGQDVALRCDPISGHVSLYWYRQALGQGPEFLTYFNYEAQQDKSGLPNDRFSAERPEGSISTLTIQRTEQRDSAMYRCASSPQTDTYNEQFFGPGTRLTVL.

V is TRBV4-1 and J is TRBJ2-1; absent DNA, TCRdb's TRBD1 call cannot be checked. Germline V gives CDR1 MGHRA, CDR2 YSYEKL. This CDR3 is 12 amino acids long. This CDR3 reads CASSPQGTEQFF.

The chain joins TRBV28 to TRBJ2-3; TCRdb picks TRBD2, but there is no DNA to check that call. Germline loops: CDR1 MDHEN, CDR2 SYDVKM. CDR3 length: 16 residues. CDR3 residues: CASSPRLASGTDTQYF.

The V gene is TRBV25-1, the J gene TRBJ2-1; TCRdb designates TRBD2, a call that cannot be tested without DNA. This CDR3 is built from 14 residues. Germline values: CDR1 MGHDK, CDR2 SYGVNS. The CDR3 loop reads CASRSGIGADEQFF. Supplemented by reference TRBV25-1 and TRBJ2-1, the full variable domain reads EADIYQTPRYLVIGTGKKITLECSQTMGHDKMYWYQQDPGMELHLIHYSYGVNSTEKGDLSSESTVSRIRTEHFPLTLESARPSHTSQYLCASRSGIGADEQFFGPGTRLTVL.

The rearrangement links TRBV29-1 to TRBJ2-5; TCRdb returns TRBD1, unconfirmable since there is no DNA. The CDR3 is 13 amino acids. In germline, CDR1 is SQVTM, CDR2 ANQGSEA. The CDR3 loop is CSVVDRSLETQYF. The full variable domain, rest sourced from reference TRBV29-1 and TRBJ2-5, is SAVISQKPSRDICQRGTSLTIQCQVDSQVTMMFWYRQQPGQSLTLIATANQGSEATYESGFVIDKFPISRPNLTFSTLTVSNMSPEDSSIYLCSVVDRSLETQYFGPGTRLLVL.

CDR3 residues: CASKYGTEAFF. This chain connects TRBV19 to TRBJ1-1. CDR1 is LNHDA, CDR2 SQIVND, per germline (reference sequence). The CDR3 has 11 amino acids.

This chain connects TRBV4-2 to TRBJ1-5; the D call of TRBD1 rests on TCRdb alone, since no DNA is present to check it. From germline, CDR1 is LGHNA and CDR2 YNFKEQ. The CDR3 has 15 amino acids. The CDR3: CASSQGQPFNQPQHF.

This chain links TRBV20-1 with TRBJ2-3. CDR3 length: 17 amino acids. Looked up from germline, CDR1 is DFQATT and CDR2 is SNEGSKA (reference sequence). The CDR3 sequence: CSARADMDSERTDTQYF.

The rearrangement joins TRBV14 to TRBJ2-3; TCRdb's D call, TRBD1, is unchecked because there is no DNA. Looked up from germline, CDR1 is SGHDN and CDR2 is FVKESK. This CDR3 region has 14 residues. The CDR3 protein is CASSVTGSTDTQYF.

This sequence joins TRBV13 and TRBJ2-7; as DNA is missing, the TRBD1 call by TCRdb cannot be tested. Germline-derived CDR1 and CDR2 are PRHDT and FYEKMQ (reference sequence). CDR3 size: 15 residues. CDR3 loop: CASSKKGQDSYEQYF.

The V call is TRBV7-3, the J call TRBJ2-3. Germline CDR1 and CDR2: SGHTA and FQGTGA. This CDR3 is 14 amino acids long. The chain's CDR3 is CASSLSGFSGTQYF.

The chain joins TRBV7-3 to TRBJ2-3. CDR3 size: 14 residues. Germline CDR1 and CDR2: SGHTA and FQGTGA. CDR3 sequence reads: CASSSGFDTDTQYF. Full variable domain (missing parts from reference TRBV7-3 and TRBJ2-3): GAGVSQTPSNKVTEKGKYVELRCDPISGHTALYWYRQSLGQGPEFLIYFQGTGAADDSGLPNDRFFAVRPEGSVSTLKIQRTERGDSAVYLCASSSGFDTDTQYFGPGTRLTVL.

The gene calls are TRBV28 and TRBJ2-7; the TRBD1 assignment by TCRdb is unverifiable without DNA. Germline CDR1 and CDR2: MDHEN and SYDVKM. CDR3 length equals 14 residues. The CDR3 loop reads CAISVGDRAYEQYF.

The CDR3 sequence is CASSVAGTSGGASYNEQFF. The J gene is TRBJ2-1, the V gene TRBV9; TCRdb's D call, TRBD2, is unchecked because there is no DNA. This CDR3 is built from 19 residues. From germline, CDR1 is SGDLS and CDR2 YYNGEE.

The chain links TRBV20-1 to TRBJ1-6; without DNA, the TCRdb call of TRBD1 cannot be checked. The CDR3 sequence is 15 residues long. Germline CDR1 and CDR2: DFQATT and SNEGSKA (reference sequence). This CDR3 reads CSAKGWTHDNSPLHF.

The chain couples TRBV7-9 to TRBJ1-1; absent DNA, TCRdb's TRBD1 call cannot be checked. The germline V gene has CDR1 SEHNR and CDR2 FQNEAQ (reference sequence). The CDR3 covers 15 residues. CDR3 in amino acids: CASSLGGQGMPEAFF.